A selection of T cell receptor beta chains follows, all from one sample in a study of radiation and T cells in renal cell carcinoma. Assay: immunoSEQ multiplex PCR; the TCRdb copy retains only in-frame clones and omits some. The table shows around 170,000 clones, with about 88% occurring only once. Source: blood, taken from a patient whose treatment included radiotherapy and nephrectomy. All receptors derive from a woman aged 45-59 years with renal cell carcinoma. CDR3s include the opening cysteine and the closing phenylalanine or tryptophan. Fields, in order: V gene, clone size, J gene, D gene, CDR3 DNA, CDR3 protein. A D gene is named only where the DNA matches it firmly. Some rows have no size entry. The others give once, few or many, or a class for an expanded clone.

TRBV2,few,TRBJ1-1,TRBD1,TGTGCCAGCAGTTCCCGGGACAGGAACACTGAAGCTTTCTTT,CASSSRDRNTEAFF
TRBV5-6,.,TRBJ2-5,TRBD2,TGTGCCAGCAGCCGGACTAGCCCAGAGACCCAGTACTTC,CASSRTSPETQYF
TRBV7-8,few,TRBJ2-3,.,TGTGCCAGCAGCTATAGCACAGATACGCAGTATTTT,CASSYSTDTQYF
TRBV7-2,.,TRBJ1-1,TRBD1,TGTGCCAGCAGCTTCCCGGACAGGGAGGGCACTGAAGCTTTCTTT,CASSFPDREGTEAFF
TRBV21-1,.,TRBJ1-5,.,TGTGCCAGCATCGCGTGGGGAGGCAATCAGCCCCAGCATTTT,CASIAWGGNQPQHF
TRBV6-1,.,TRBJ2-3,.,TGTGCCAGCAGAAGACGGCCTACCACAGATACGCAGTATTTT,CASRRRPTTDTQYF
TRBV2,.,TRBJ1-5,.,TGTGCCAGCAGTTTCAAATGGGATCAGCCCCAGCATTTT,CASSFKWDQPQHF
TRBV7-7,.,TRBJ2-2,TRBD1,TGTGCTAGCAGCTTGGGACAGGGGATTATCGCCGGGGAGCTGTTTTTT,CASSLGQGIIAGELFF
TRBV2,.,TRBJ2-1,TRBD1,TGTGCCAGCAGTACGGACAGGGGGTCAGTGGATGAGCAGTTCTTC,CASSTDRGSVDEQFF
TRBV5-1,.,TRBJ2-7,.,TGCGCCAGCAGCCGTTCCGGGACACAGGGTAACGAGCAGTACTTC,CASSRSGTQGNEQYF
TRBV6-6,.,TRBJ1-1,.,TGTGCCAGCAGTCCCCGGTTGAACACTGAAGCTTTCTTT,CASSPRLNTEAFF
TRBV5-5,.,TRBJ2-3,TRBD1,TGTGCCAGCAGCTCGGAGACAGGGCTAAGCACAGATACGCAGTATTTT,CASSSETGLSTDTQYF
TRBV18,.,TRBJ2-7,TRBD1,TGTGCCAGCTCAGCGACAGGGTCGGTCTCCTACGAGCAGTACTTC,CASSATGSVSYEQYF
TRBV30,.,TRBJ1-2,.,TGTGCCTGGAGTGATCTTAAGATTGGACAGATGAACTATGGCTACACCTTC,CAWSDLKIGQMNYGYTF
TRBV5-4,.,TRBJ2-1,.,TGTGCCAGCAGCTTGGATTCAGCCACCTACAATGAGCAGTTCTTC,CASSLDSATYNEQFF
TRBV19,.,TRBJ2-5,.,TGTGCCAGTAGTCACTTCGGGGCGACCTACCAAGAGACCCAGTACTTC,CASSHFGATYQETQYF
TRBV7-2,.,TRBJ1-5,.,TGTGCCTGCTCCCTGGGGGGAGCAGGACAGCCCCAGCATTTT,CACSLGGAGQPQHF
TRBV6-5,once,TRBJ1-2,.,TGTGCCAGTAGAGAAACAGCGAACTATGGCTACACCTTC,CASRETANYGYTF
TRBV6-5,.,TRBJ2-7,.,TGTGCCAGCAGTTCAGGGGATTCAGGTGATTACGAGCAGTACTTC,CASSSGDSGDYEQYF
TRBV7-2,.,TRBJ2-5,.,TGTGCCAGCAGCCTCGCGTCCGTCCCGGGGGAGACCCAGTACTTC,CASSLASVPGETQYF